This entry lists 18 T cell receptor beta chains sequenced from one sample in a study of T cell changes during pregnancy in multiple sclerosis. Clones were read by immunoSEQ multiplex PCR, and TCRdb kept only the in-frame ones, dropping some. The sample includes 60,000 or so clones, around 90% of them seen just once. The sample here was peripheral blood, taken before pregnancy. Receptors originate from a female donor with multiple sclerosis, enrolled in a pregnancy study.

This clone was seen only once. The chain recombines TRBV6-5 with TRBJ1-1; D perhaps matches TRBD1 (5 bases). Per germline, CDR1 MNHEY and CDR2 SVGAGI. This CDR3 region has 12 residues. Trimming removed 5 bases from V and 1 base from J, with 5 bases in between. CDR3 sequence: CASSRGNTEAFF. CDR3 nucleotide sequence: TGTGCCAGCAGTAGGGGGAACACTGAAGCTTTCTTT.

The chain is built from TRBV10-3 and TRBJ2-2; D is unclear. CDR1 and CDR2 from the germline V gene are ENHRY and SYGVKD. This CDR3 contains 13 residues. V lost 3 bases, J lost 4 bases, and 6 bases lay in between. For the CDR3, the DNA is TGTGCCATCAGTGATAATCTCACCGGGGAGCTGTTTTTT. Amino acid sequence: CAISDNLTGELFF.

This clone was seen once. The genes are TRBV5-6 and TRBJ2-3; 15 bases map to TRBD2. The germline gives CDR1 SGHDT, CDR2 YYEEEE. The V and J ends lost 2 bases and 5 bases, in that order; junction bases with no gene match: 6. The length of the CDR3 is 17 residues. The CDR3 sequence is CASSFGLAGGPGDTQYF. Here the CDR3 DNA reads TGTGCCAGCAGCTTCGGACTAGCGGGGGGGCCAGGAGATACGCAGTATTTT.

The chain is built from TRBV14 and TRBJ1-1; 7 bases map to TRBD1. Germline-derived CDR1 and CDR2 are SGHDN and FVKESK. With V trimmed by 4 bases and J by 3 bases, 5 bases remained unmatched. This CDR3 region has 14 residues. CDR3 bases: TGTGCCAGCAGCCCCAGGGGGGTTCACACTGAAGCTTTCTTT. Protein sequence: CASSPRGVHTEAFF.

The chain has TRBV5-1 and TRBJ1-1; no firm D call. Trimming shortened V by 2 bases and J by 1 base, and 12 bases separated the two germline ends. Germline CDR1 is SGHRS and CDR2 is YFSETQ. CDR3 length: 15 residues. The CDR3 here is CASSFITGSNTEAFF. Here the CDR3 DNA reads TGCGCCAGCAGCTTTATTACGGGTTCGAACACTGAAGCTTTCTTT.

This chain uses TRBV6-5 with TRBJ1-4; possible D gene TRBD1, 6 bases. The V and J ends lost 6 bases and 7 bases respectively, with 15 bases between them. CDR1 MNHEY and CDR2 SVGAGI come from the germline V gene. The CDR3 spans 14 residues. The CDR3 reads CASSLDRKFEKLFF. The CDR3 nucleotides read TGTGCCAGCAGCTTGGACAGAAAGTTTGAAAAACTGTTTTTT.

The V and J genes are TRBV20-1 and TRBJ1-2; D not certain. This CDR3 has 11 amino acids. The V and J ends lost 5 bases and 1 base respectively, with 5 bases between them. Germline V CDR1 and CDR2: DFQATT, SNEGSKA (reference sequence). The CDR3 is CSALVNYGYTF. In DNA, the CDR3 is TGCAGTGCTTTAGTTAACTATGGCTACACCTTC.

This clone appeared once. This chain connects TRBV19 to TRBJ2-5, with D unclear. Germline V lookup: CDR1 LNHDA, CDR2 SQIVND (reference sequence). The CDR3 sequence is 17 residues long. Trimming stripped 2 bases from V and 0 bases from J, with 16 bases between. DNA of the CDR3: TGTGCCAGTAGTATAAGAGTGGCAGGCCCCCACCAAGAGACCCAGTACTTC. Its translation is CASSIRVAGPHQETQYF.

The chain uses TRBV2 and TRBJ2-2, with D hard to call. With 6 bases removed from V and 1 base from J, the gap between germline ends came to 3 bases. Germline-derived CDR1 and CDR2 are SNHLY and FYNNEI. CDR3 length equals 12 residues. CDR3: CASSGNTGELFF. The DNA of the CDR3 is TGTGCCAGCAGCGGGAACACCGGGGAGCTGTTTTTT.

J is TRBJ2-1 and V is TRBV12-5; 10 bases agree with TRBD2. CDR3 length: 16 residues. Trimming cost V 4 bases and J 1 base; bases outside gene matches: 4. Germline loops: CDR1 LGHNT, CDR2 FRNRAP. The CDR3 here is CASGSQRGGSYNEQFF. For the CDR3, the DNA is TGTGCTAGTGGTTCTCAGCGGGGGGGTTCCTACAATGAGCAGTTCTTC.

V and J are TRBV20-1 and TRBJ2-3, with D tentatively TRBD1 (6 bases). Germline lookup yields CDR1 DFQATT and CDR2 SNEGSKA (reference sequence). V lost 4 bases, J lost 10 bases, and 12 bases lay in between. The CDR3 spans 11 residues. The CDR3 loop reads CSATVKGAQYF. The CDR3 DNA reads TGCAGTGCTACGGTCAAGGGGGCGCAGTATTTT.

The J gene is TRBJ2-5, the V gene TRBV30, with 12 nucleotides matching TRBD2. The V gene's germline CDR1 is GTSNPN and CDR2 SVGIG (reference sequence). V lost 3 bases to trimming and J lost 10 bases; unmatched junction nucleotides: 3. The CDR3 contains 12 residues. The CDR3 sequence: CAWSRLAGVQYF. CDR3 nucleotides: TGTGCCTGGAGCCGACTAGCGGGGGTCCAGTACTTC. Full variable domain (remainder filled in from reference TRBV30 and TRBJ2-5): SQTIHQWPATLVQPVGSPLSLECTVEGTSNPNLYWYRQAAGRGLQLLFYSVGIGQISSEVPQNLSASRPQDRQFILSSKKLLLSDSGFYLCAWSRLAGVQYFGPGTRLLVL.

J is TRBJ2-2 and V is TRBV30; 10 bases are a match to TRBD1. This CDR3 spans 16 amino acids. Germline CDR1 and CDR2: GTSNPN and SVGIG (reference sequence). V dropped 3 bases and J dropped 5; count of bases not matched to a gene: 9. Here the CDR3 DNA reads TGTGCCTGGAGCTTACTTCCGGGACAGGGGACCGGGGAGCTGTTTTTT. It codes for CAWSLLPGQGTGELFF. Supplemented by reference TRBV30 and TRBJ2-2, the full variable domain reads SQTIHQWPATLVQPVGSPLSLECTVEGTSNPNLYWYRQAAGRGLQLLFYSVGIGQISSEVPQNLSASRPQDRQFILSSKKLLLSDSGFYLCAWSLLPGQGTGELFFGEGSRLTVL.

The chain recombines TRBV7-9 with TRBJ2-5; TRBD2 agrees at 7 bases. The CDR3 has 18 amino acids. V shed 2 bases and J 5 bases; nucleotides not matched to a gene: 17. Per the germline V gene, CDR1 is SEHNR and CDR2 is FQNEAQ (reference sequence). The CDR3 spells CASSLFPRGGVVGETQYF. CDR3 in DNA: TGTGCCAGCAGCTTATTCCCCCGTGGGGGGGTCGTGGGGGAGACCCAGTACTTC.

The chain couples TRBV7-2 to TRBJ2-3; TRBD2 aligns across 7 bases. CDR1 is SGHTA and CDR2 is FQGNSA in the germline V gene. Trimming removed 4 bases from V and 3 bases from J; junction bases left unmatched: 7. The CDR3 has 15 residues. The DNA of the CDR3 is TGTGCCAGCAGCTCGGTGAAACTAGCGACAGATACGCAGTATTTT. This encodes CASSSVKLATDTQYF.

The chain recombines TRBV5-1 with TRBJ2-7; TRBD2 aligns across 9 bases. The CDR3 has 16 amino acids. CDR1 is SGHRS and CDR2 is YFSETQ in the germline V gene. V was pared by 0 bases and J by 1 base, with 5 bases of the junction left unmatched. The CDR3 coding sequence is TGCGCCAGCAGCTTGGATCCTAGCGGGGTATCCTACGAGCAGTACTTC. Translation gives CASSLDPSGVSYEQYF.

Turning to this clone: One end of the junction does not line up with germline, which may come from a read error. The V gene is TRBV7-3, the J gene TRBJ2-1; 8 bases fit TRBD1. The CDR3 runs 17 residues. Per the germline V gene, CDR1 is SGHTA and CDR2 is FQGTGA. CDR3 DNA sequence: TGTGCCAGCAGCTCCGGACAGGGACTTATCTCCTACAATGAGCGGTTCTTC. It specifies CASSSGQGLISYNERFF.

The chain uses TRBV27 and TRBJ1-1; 8 nucleotides align to TRBD1. The V gene end was trimmed by 5 bases and the J gene end by 2 bases; junction bases not matched to a gene: 13. This CDR3 region has 17 residues. Germline CDR1 reads MNHEY; CDR2 reads SMNVEV (reference sequence). The CDR3 DNA follows: TGTGCCAGCAGTAGTCCGGACAGGGAGGGGGCAAACACTGAAGCTTTCTTT. This translates into CASSSPDREGANTEAFF.